Below, 30 T cell receptor beta chains from the same sample are listed, as sequenced in a study of T cells in women clearing cervical HPV infection (dated by TCRdb to the late 2010s). Libraries were built with the immunoSEQ multiplex PCR assay. In its TCRdb copy, this immuneACCESS table keeps in-frame sequences only and misses some clones. Where compared with another copy, unresolved V genes explain less than half of these, and the others have no known cause. This sample's table lists around 35,000 clones. The leading ten clones occupy roughly 3.7% of the sample. Input material: blood buffy coat. Source of these receptors: a woman between 18 and 70 years old with a cervical HPV16 infection that either progressed to CIN3+ or cleared (not recorded which).

Points on this clone: Read data end 3 residues before the CDR3 end; the end is taken from the germline J gene. Within the sample, other DNA sequences also encode this same CDR3. The V call is TRBV6-2 or TRBV6-3, the J call TRBJ2-1, with 7 bases matching TRBD1. Germline assignment: CDR1 MNHEY and CDR2 SVGEGT. The V segment lost 2 bases and the J segment 0 bases; nucleotides outside the gene matches: 1. This CDR3 has 15 amino acids. CDR3 sequence reads: CASSYRDSSYNEQFF. CDR3 bases read: TGTGCCAGCAGTTACAGGGACAGCTCCTACAATGAG.

CDR3 bases read: TGTGCCAGCACGTCAGGGGGCTTCTATGGC. This translates into CASTSGGFYG. In full, the CDR3 is CASTSGGFYGYTF. The chain couples TRBV2 to TRBJ1-2, with 8 bases aligning to TRBD1. The DNA ends 3 residues before the CDR3 does, and the rest of the CDR3 is filled in from the germline J gene. Germline CDR1 SNHLY, CDR2 FYNNEI. Unmatched junction bases numbered 5, after V lost 7 bases and J lost 4 bases. This CDR3 region has 13 residues.

Remarks on this clone: The read is 3 residues too short to cover the CDR3 end, so that end is filled in from the germline J gene. V usage is TRBV4-2 and J usage is TRBJ2-6, with 11 bases identical to TRBD1. The length of the CDR3 is 19 residues. With V trimmed by 4 bases and J by 1 base, 9 bases remained unmatched. Germline-derived CDR1 and CDR2 are LGHNA and YNFKEQ. CDR3 DNA (partial): TGTGCCAGCAGCCCGGTCCCTGGACAGGGGGCGTCTGGGGCCAACGTC. Amino acids: CASSPVPGQGASGANV. The CDR3 in its entirety is CASSPVPGQGASGANVLTF.

On this clone itself: One end of the junction fails to match germline, which may point to a read error. The sequenced fragment ends 3 residues before the CDR3 boundary, so the rest is inferred from the germline J gene. This chain joins TRBV7-8 and TRBJ1-2; D is unclear. This CDR3 has 13 residues. Germline V gene lookup returns CDR1 SGHVS and CDR2 FQNEAQ. The CDR3 bases that were read are TGTACCAGCAGCTTAGAATCGAGGGTTGGC. This encodes CTSSLESRVG. The entire CDR3 reads CTSSLESRVGYTF.

Regarding this clone: Coverage ceases 3 residues before the CDR3 finishes, and the germline J gene fills in the end. The chain joins TRBV11-2 to TRBJ2-7, with 7 positions matching TRBD2. The CDR3 spans 15 residues. V was clipped by 2 bases and J by 0 bases; unmatched bases: 4. Germline V gene data show CDR1 as SGHAT and CDR2 as FQNNGV. The part of the CDR3 DNA that was read is TGTGCCAGCAGCTTAATGAGCGGGGACTCCTACGAG. Translation gives CASSLMSGDSYE. The complete CDR3 protein is CASSLMSGDSYEQYF.

As to this clone: Read coverage stops 3 residues before the CDR3 terminus; the germline J gene supplies the remainder. This chain connects TRBV20-1 to TRBJ2-2; the D gene is possibly TRBD2 (5 bases). Per germline, CDR1 DFQATT and CDR2 SNEGSKA (reference sequence). The length of the CDR3 is 14 residues. V was pared by 0 bases and J by 1 base, with 6 bases between. CDR3 bases read: TGCAGTGCTAGAGATCGGGGGAACACCGGGGAG. Amino acid sequence: CSARDRGNTGE. In full, the CDR3 is CSARDRGNTGELFF.

With respect to this clone: The DNA ends 3 residues before the CDR3 does, and the rest of the CDR3 is filled in from the germline J gene. This sequence joins TRBV7-8 and TRBJ1-2, with D tentatively TRBD1 (6 bases). The CDR3 length is 16 residues. Looked up from germline, CDR1 is SGHVS and CDR2 is FQNEAQ. The sequenced part of the CDR3 DNA is TGTGCCAGCAGCTTAGCGCCGGGGGGCCTGGGGAATGAC. Protein product: CASSLAPGGLGND. The CDR3 in its entirety is CASSLAPGGLGNDYTF.

Concerning this clone itself: The read is 3 residues too short to cover the CDR3 end, so that end is filled in from the germline J gene. The V and J genes are TRBV3-1 (or the pseudogene TRBV3-2) and TRBJ2-1; 8 bases are shared with TRBD1. This CDR3 is built from 15 residues. V was pared by 1 base and J by 9 bases, with 8 bases of the junction left unmatched. The germline CDR1 and CDR2 sequences are LGHDT and YNNKEL (reference sequence). The covered CDR3 bases are TGTGCCAGCAGCCAAGTCTCCGACAGGGGTTTTGAG. Its protein product is CASSQVSDRGFE. The entire CDR3 protein reads CASSQVSDRGFEQFF.

CDR3 DNA, as far as it was read: TGCGCCAGCAGTTACACTAGCATTGGGGCAAAAGAGACC. Its protein is CASSYTSIGAKET. The whole CDR3 region reads CASSYTSIGAKETQYF. The chain employs TRBV5-1 and TRBJ2-5; D possibly corresponds to TRBD2 (6 bases). The read is 3 residues too short to cover the CDR3 end, so that end is filled in from the germline J gene. The CDR3 is 16 amino acids. Between the trimmed V and J ends, which lost 5 bases and 3 bases, there was a span of 20 bases. CDR1 is SGHRS and CDR2 is YFSETQ in the germline V gene.

Comment on this clone: The read falls 3 residues short of the CDR3 end, and the missing part is taken from the germline J gene. The V and J genes are TRBV19 and TRBJ2-1; 10 nucleotides align to TRBD2. Germline CDR1 and CDR2: LNHDA and SQIVND (reference sequence). The junction had 15 bases not matched to a gene; V was cut back by 5 bases and J by 5 bases. CDR3 size: 18 residues. CDR3 region: CASSFPQLSGRADNEQFF. CDR3 bases read: TGTGCCAGTAGTTTCCCCCAACTAAGCGGGAGGGCGGACAATGAG. Variable domain in full (rest from reference TRBV19 and TRBJ2-1): DGGITQSPKYLFRKEGQNVTLSCEQNLNHDAMYWYRQDPGQGLRLIYYSQIVNDFQKGDIAEGYSVSREKKESFPLTVTSAQKNPTAFYLCASSFPQLSGRADNEQFFGPGTRLTVL.

CDR3 bases read: TGCAGTGCCAGGGGGGCATGGAATTCCTTTTTGGAGACC. Translating gives CSARGAWNSFLET. The complete CDR3 protein is CSARGAWNSFLETQYF. The chain joins TRBV20-1 to TRBJ2-5; tentative D call: TRBD1 (7 bases). From the germline J gene comes the end of the CDR3, since the read stops 3 residues before it. The CDR3 length is 16 residues. With 6 bases removed from V and 5 bases from J, the gap between germline ends came to 25 bases. The germline gives CDR1 DFQATT, CDR2 SNEGSKA (reference sequence).

A word on this clone: From the germline J gene comes the end of the CDR3, since the read stops 3 residues before it. This chain connects TRBV29-1 to TRBJ1-1; possibly TRBD1 for D (6 bases). This CDR3 spans 12 amino acids. With 4 bases removed from V and 5 bases from J, the gap between germline ends came to 11 bases. Germline lookup yields CDR1 SQVTM and CDR2 ANQGSEA. The part of the CDR3 DNA that was read is TGCAGCGTTGCGGGGGGCGAAACTGAA. Translating gives CSVAGGETE. In full, the CDR3 is CSVAGGETEAFF.

Note on this clone: The read stops 3 residues short of the end of the CDR3; the missing end is completed from the germline J gene. The genes are TRBV7-8 and TRBJ2-3; either TRBD1 or TRBD2 may fit D (5 bases each). There are 14 residues in the CDR3. Per the germline V gene, CDR1 is SGHVS and CDR2 is FQNEAQ. CDR3 DNA, as far as it was read: TGTGCCAGCAGCCTTTCCAGGGTTAGGGAGACG. Amino acids: CASSLSRVRET. The CDR3 reads in full as CASSLSRVRETQYF. The whole variable domain, remainder taken from reference TRBV7-8 and TRBJ2-3, is GAGVSQSPRYKVAKRGQDVALRCDPISGHVSLFWYQQALGQGPEFLTYFQNEAQLDKSGLPSDRFFAERPEGSVSTLKIQRTQQEDSAVYLCASSLSRVRETQYFGPGTRLTVL.

With respect to this clone: The read finishes 3 residues shy of the CDR3 end, and the germline J gene is used to complete it. This chain joins TRBV7-2 and TRBJ1-2; no clear D. The V end was cut by 0 bases, the J end by 4 bases, with 6 bases between. Germline V gene lookup returns CDR1 SGHTA and CDR2 FQGNSA. CDR3 size: 13 residues. Partial CDR3 DNA: TGTGCCAGCAGCTTAGCTCAGAGCTATGGC. As protein: CASSLAQSYG. The full-length CDR3 reads as CASSLAQSYGYTF.

As to this clone: The CDR3 is cut off 3 residues early in the read; its end comes from the germline J gene. This chain uses TRBV9 with TRBJ2-5; 9 nucleotides align to TRBD2. Germline V gives CDR1 SGDLS, CDR2 YYNGEE. This CDR3 is built from 15 residues. Germline trimming cut 1 base from V and 2 bases from J; bases unmatched to any gene: 3. CDR3 DNA (partial): TGTGCCAGCAGCGTAAATGCGGGGGGGCAAGAGACC. It specifies CASSVNAGGQET. The whole CDR3 sequence is CASSVNAGGQETQYF. The whole variable domain, remainder taken from reference TRBV9 and TRBJ2-5, is DSGVTQTPKHLITATGQRVTLRCSPRSGDLSVYWYQQSLDQGLQFLIQYYNGEERAKGNILERFSAQQFPDLHSELNLSSLELGDSALYFCASSVNAGGQETQYFGPGTRLLVL.

A note on this clone: The CDR3 goes on 3 residues after the read ends, and that part is filled in from the germline J gene. This chain connects TRBV24-1 to TRBJ2-1, with TRBD1 identical over 7 bases. Germline lookup yields CDR1 KGHDR and CDR2 SFDVKD. After removal of 1 base from V and 1 base from J, the junction contained 12 bases not matched to a gene. The CDR3 is 19 residues long. This CDR3 is CATSDFGTALKGSYNEQFF. CDR3 DNA (partial): TGTGCCACCAGTGATTTTGGGACAGCACTAAAGGGGTCCTACAATGAG.

About this clone: The read comes to an end 3 residues before the CDR3 does, leaving the germline J gene to fill in the end. The chain employs TRBV19 and TRBJ2-3, with a possible D match to TRBD2 (5 bases). Trimming took 2 bases from V and 3 from J, leaving 6 bases between them. Germline CDR1 and CDR2: LNHDA and SQIVND (reference sequence). This CDR3 comprises 13 residues. The DNA read from the CDR3 is TGTGCCAGTAGTATAAGAGGGACAGATACG. Its protein product is CASSIRGTDT. The whole CDR3 sequence is CASSIRGTDTQYF.

As to this clone: The read terminates 3 residues ahead of where the CDR3 ends, so the germline J gene completes it. This chain connects TRBV9 to TRBJ2-7; 10 positions match TRBD1. Germline assignment: CDR1 SGDLS and CDR2 YYNGEE. Losses at the gene ends were 4 bases for V and 3 bases for J; bases not matched to a gene: 4. CDR3 length equals 14 residues. The part of the CDR3 DNA that was read is TGTGCCAGCAGCAAGGGACAGGGGCTCTACGAG. Protein product: CASSKGQGLYE. The entire CDR3 is CASSKGQGLYEQYF.

A remark on this clone: The read gets to within 3 residues of the CDR3 end, and the germline J gene fills in the rest. J is TRBJ1-1 and V is TRBV10-3; D call uncertain. Trimming removed 7 bases from V and 0 bases from J, with 9 bases in between. The CDR3 has 13 amino acids. The germline CDR1 and CDR2 sequences are ENHRY and SYGVKD. The CDR3 protein is CAITGEMNTEAFF. CDR3 DNA, as far as it was read: TGTGCCATCACGGGTGAGATGAACACTGAA.

A note on this clone: The read terminates 3 residues before the CDR3 end, so the remaining end is supplied by the germline J gene. V usage is TRBV6-1 and J usage is TRBJ2-7; 8 bases are shared with TRBD1. Germline CDR1 is MNHNS and CDR2 is SASEGT. This CDR3 has 16 amino acids. V shed 6 bases, J shed 1 base, and the junction held 11 bases outside the gene matches. The chain's CDR3 is CASRESGGASSYEQYF. CDR3 bases read: TGTGCCAGCAGAGAATCAGGGGGCGCCTCTTCCTACGAG.

The CDR3 region is CASSLGFYQETQYF. CDR3 bases read: TGCGCCAGCAGCTTAGGTTTTTACCAAGAGACC. The chain is built from TRBV5-1 and TRBJ2-5; no reliable D call. The CDR3 end is not reached by the read, which stops 3 residues before it; the germline J gene fills it in. CDR1 SGHRS and CDR2 YFSETQ come from the germline V gene. V dropped 2 bases and J dropped 0 bases, with 8 bases sitting between them. This CDR3 comprises 14 residues.

As concerns this clone: The sequence runs out 3 residues before the end of the CDR3; the remainder is reconstructed from the germline J gene. V gene TRBV7-2 combines with J gene TRBJ1-2; 8 bases agree with TRBD1. Germline V gene sequence: CDR1 SGHTA, CDR2 FQGNSA. The CDR3 length is 14 residues. CDR3 region: CASSFGQGWNDYTF. Incomplete CDR3 DNA: TGTGCCAGCAGCTTTGGACAGGGTTGGAATGAC.

A note on this clone: The read ends 3 residues early relative to the CDR3; the germline J gene fills the gap. The chain has TRBV20-1 and TRBJ2-5; 8 positions match TRBD2. Germline CDR1 DFQATT, CDR2 SNEGSKA (reference sequence). The V gene end was trimmed by 4 bases and the J gene end by 5 bases; junction bases not matched to a gene: 9. The CDR3 spans 14 residues. This chain's CDR3 is CSATIAGGGETQYF. The CDR3 bases that were read are TGCAGTGCTACTATTGCGGGGGGCGGGGAGACC.

Details on this clone: The sequence runs out 3 residues before the end of the CDR3; the remainder is reconstructed from the germline J gene. The V and J genes are TRBV20-1 and TRBJ1-6; TRBD1 matches 7 bases. V lost 2 bases and J lost 6; bases outside the gene matches: 10. CDR1 is DFQATT, CDR2 SNEGSKA, per germline (reference sequence). The CDR3 runs to 16 residues. The CDR3 here is CSARIPGQKINSPLHF. The sequenced part of the CDR3 DNA is TGCAGTGCTAGAATTCCGGGACAGAAAATTAATTCACCC.

Remarks on this clone: Coverage ceases 3 residues before the CDR3 finishes, and the germline J gene fills in the end. The rearrangement uses TRBV5-1 and TRBJ1-6; maybe TRBD1 (6 bases). Germline CDR1 reads SGHRS; CDR2 reads YFSETQ. Trimming took 4 bases from V and 9 from J, leaving 17 bases between them. The CDR3 is made up of 15 amino acids. CDR3 bases read: TGCGCCAGCAGCCTCGAGACAGGTGCTAGTTCACCC. Translating gives CASSLETGASSP. The entire CDR3 protein is CASSLETGASSPLHF.

Note on this clone: The read terminates 3 residues ahead of where the CDR3 ends, so the germline J gene completes it. The rearrangement links TRBV20-1 to TRBJ1-1; D perhaps matches TRBD1 (6 bases). V lost 3 bases, J lost 3 bases, and 14 bases lay in between. Germline V gene data show CDR1 as DFQATT and CDR2 as SNEGSKA (reference sequence). CDR3 length: 14 amino acids. The DNA read from the CDR3 is TGCAGTGCTAGGCCCCGGGACATCGACACTGAA. Encoded protein: CSARPRDIDTE. From start to end, the CDR3 is CSARPRDIDTEAFF.

CDR3 region: CASSKGLGYDYTF. The sequenced CDR3 bases are TGTGCCAGCAGCAAAGGACTTGGCTACGAC. The gene calls are TRBV7-9 and TRBJ1-2; D is uncertain. The CDR3 is cut off 3 residues early in the read; its end comes from the germline J gene. The germline V gene has CDR1 SEHNR and CDR2 FQNEAQ (reference sequence). The CDR3 totals 13 residues. Full variable domain (remainder filled in from reference TRBV7-9 and TRBJ1-2): DTGVSQNPRHKITKRGQNVTFRCDPISEHNRLYWYRQTLGQGPEFLTYFQNEAQLEKSRLLSDRFSAERPKGSFSTLEIQRTEQGDSAMYLCASSKGLGYDYTFGSGTRLTVV.

With respect to this clone: With the read ending 3 residues before the CDR3 end, the germline J gene is used to fill in that end. The chain uses TRBV19 and TRBJ1-6; 10 bases are a match to TRBD1. The CDR3 runs to 17 residues. The V segment lost 7 bases and the J segment 9 bases; nucleotides outside the gene matches: 15. Germline-derived CDR1 and CDR2 are LNHDA and SQIVND (reference sequence). CDR3: CASTSYETGGAGSPLHF. The sequenced part of the CDR3 DNA is TGTGCCAGTACTTCCTACGAGACAGGGGGCGCAGGTTCACCC. Full variable domain (missing parts from reference TRBV19 and TRBJ1-6): DGGITQSPKYLFRKEGQNVTLSCEQNLNHDAMYWYRQDPGQGLRLIYYSQIVNDFQKGDIAEGYSVSREKKESFPLTVTSAQKNPTAFYLCASTSYETGGAGSPLHFGNGTRLTVT.

About this clone itself: Read data end 3 residues before the CDR3 end; the end is taken from the germline J gene. The chain combines TRBV4-2 with TRBJ2-7, with TRBD1 identical over 7 bases. Germline CDR1 reads LGHNA; CDR2 reads YNFKEQ. CDR3 length: 13 amino acids. V shed 2 bases and J 5 bases; nucleotides not matched to a gene: 3. Incomplete CDR3 DNA: TGTGCCAGCAGCCAACCCGACAGGGACGAG. Translation gives CASSQPDRDE. The whole CDR3 sequence reads CASSQPDRDEQYF.

As regards this clone: The read comes to an end 3 residues before the CDR3 does, leaving the germline J gene to fill in the end. This chain uses TRBV7-9 with TRBJ1-2, with TRBD1 identical over 8 bases. Unmatched junction bases numbered 2, after V lost 5 bases and J lost 3 bases. Germline V gives CDR1 SEHNR, CDR2 FQNEAQ (reference sequence). CDR3 length: 13 amino acids. The CDR3 reads CASSRQGHYGYTF. Partial CDR3 DNA: TGTGCCAGCAGCCGACAGGGGCACTATGGC.